The following is a TCR beta chain sequence with its context. The antigen is undetermined. Assay: immunoSEQ multiplex PCR; the TCRdb copy retains only in-frame clones and omits some. The repertoire holds 40,000 to 65,000 clones, with approximately 89% as singletons. V was pared by 4 bases and J by 0 bases, with 8 bases between. Looked up from germline, CDR1 is SGDLS and CDR2 is YYNGEE. The CDR3 is 15 amino acids. This sample is drawn from a study of PD-1 blockade in classical Hodgkin lymphoma. Study-wide background: Patients in the cohort were put on intravenous nivolumab, 3 mg/kg every 2 weeks.

Broader study findings: Newly diagnosed patients and complete responders had comparable diversity at baseline.

Time point denoted: cycle 4 day 1 (C4D1), after five to seven weeks of nivolumab. Relapse after autologous stem cell transplantation occurred in every patient, and brentuximab vedotin exposure varied. The specimen was peripheral blood mononuclear cells (PBMCs), collected before the fourth cycle of nivolumab. The receptor comes from a human donor with classical Hodgkin lymphoma. This chain joins TRBV9 and TRBJ2-6; D is undetermined. CDR3 in amino acids: CASSPEGSGANVLTF. CDR3 in DNA: TGTGCCAGCAGCCCGGAAGGCTCTGGGGCCAACGTCCTGACTTTC. Drawing the rest from reference TRBV9 and TRBJ2-6, the complete variable domain is DSGVTQTPKHLITATGQRVTLRCSPRSGDLSVYWYQQSLDQGLQFLIQYYNGEERAKGNILERFSAQQFPDLHSELNLSSLELGDSALYFCASSPEGSGANVLTFGAGSRLTVL.